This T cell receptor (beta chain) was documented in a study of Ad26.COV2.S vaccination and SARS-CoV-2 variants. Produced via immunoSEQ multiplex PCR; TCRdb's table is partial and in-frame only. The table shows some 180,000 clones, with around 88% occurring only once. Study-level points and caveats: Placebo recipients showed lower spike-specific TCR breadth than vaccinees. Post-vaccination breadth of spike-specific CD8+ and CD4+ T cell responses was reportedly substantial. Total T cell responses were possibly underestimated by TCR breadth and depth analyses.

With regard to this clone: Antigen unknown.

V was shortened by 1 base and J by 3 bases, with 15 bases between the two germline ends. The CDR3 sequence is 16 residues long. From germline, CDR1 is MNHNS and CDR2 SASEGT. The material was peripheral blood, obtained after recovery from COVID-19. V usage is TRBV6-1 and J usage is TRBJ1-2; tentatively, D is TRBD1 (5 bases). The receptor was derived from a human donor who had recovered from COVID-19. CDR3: CASSEEGGVRDYGYTF. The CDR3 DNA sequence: TGTGCCAGCAGTGAAGAGGGAGGGGTACGTGACTATGGCTACACCTTC.